The present TCR beta chain was sequenced within a study of blood T cell repertoires in COVID-19. Background on the study: Donors in the United States, Italy and Spain gave samples during acute or convalescent COVID-19.

In the original processing: Estimates of nucleated cell counts were drawn from the amplification of reference gene primers. The assay was immunoSEQ multiplex PCR, and TCRdb's table has in-frame clones only and misses some. V, J and clone size derive from that table, while D and trimming were established from the DNA sequence. The sample lists about 69,000 clones, almost 80% occurring once. This clonotype was sampled from a man aged 55 to 70 with acute or convalescent COVID-19. The sequencing input was peripheral blood.

The CDR3 DNA reads as TGTGCCAGCAGTGAAATCGGGGAGACAGAAGCTTTCTTT. It is translated as CASSEIGETEAFF. The genes are TRBV6-1 and TRBJ1-1, with D hard to call. Germline lookup yields CDR1 MNHNS and CDR2 SASEGT. CDR3 length: 13 residues. V shed 2 bases and J shed 8 bases, with 12 bases lying between them.